These 3 T cell receptor beta chains came from one sample sequenced in a study of blood T cell repertoires in COVID-19. Profiling relied on immunoSEQ multiplex PCR, and the TCRdb table lists in-frame clones only, not all of them. The sample contains under 300,000 clones, 80% to 95% of which appear only once. The sample taken for sequencing was PBMCs or T cells enriched from blood (not recorded which). The receptors here all came from a woman younger than 35 who had recovered from COVID-19.

The rearrangement uses TRBV28 and TRBJ1-2, with 7 nucleotides matching TRBD1. CDR1 MDHEN and CDR2 SYDVKM come from the germline V gene. The length of the CDR3 is 15 residues. The J segment lost 3 bases and the V segment lost 5 bases, leaving 9 bases of the junction unmatched. CDR3 amino acids: CASSPKDRRHYGYTF. The CDR3 DNA follows: TGTGCCAGCAGTCCCAAGGACAGGCGGCACTATGGCTACACCTTC.

J is TRBJ2-7 and V is TRBV5-5; D gene unclear. Germline V gene data show CDR1 as SGHKS and CDR2 as YYEKEE (reference sequence). Trimming left V 4 bases short and J 3 bases short, with 17 bases between. The CDR3 covers 15 residues. The CDR3 coding sequence is TGTGCCAGCAGCGGAGAATCGGTCGGGTACTACGAGCAGTACTTC. Residues: CASSGESVGYYEQYF.

The CDR3 DNA reads TGTGCCAGCAGCTCAGTATACGAGCAGTACTTC. The encoded protein is CASSSVYEQYF. The chain employs TRBV7-9 and TRBJ2-7; the D is unclear. V shed 4 bases and J shed 4 bases, with 5 bases lying between them. This CDR3 has 11 amino acids. In germline, CDR1 is SEHNR, CDR2 FQNEAQ (reference sequence).